This note documents a single TCR beta chain sequence. This entry is derived from a study of blood T cell repertoires in COVID-19. Libraries were prepared by immunoSEQ multiplex PCR; TCRdb keeps only in-frame clonotypes and omits some of them. Of roughly 200,000 clones listed, roughly 85% were seen once; the top ten hold 3% to 4.5%. The CDR3 is 14 residues long. Germline assignment: CDR1 MNHEY and CDR2 SVGAGI. J lost 3 bases, V lost 5 bases, and 6 bases had no gene match. Living in about two dozen US areas, the participants were between roughly 18 and 90 years of age. The TCR originated in a woman aged 40 to 50 with acute COVID-19. The sample was PBMCs or T cells enriched from blood (not recorded which). The chain recombines TRBV6-5 with TRBJ2-7, with 8 bases identical to TRBD1. As DNA, the CDR3 is TGTGCCAGCAGTCCGACAGGGGTCAACTACGAGCAGTACGTC. Its protein is CASSPTGVNYEQYV.